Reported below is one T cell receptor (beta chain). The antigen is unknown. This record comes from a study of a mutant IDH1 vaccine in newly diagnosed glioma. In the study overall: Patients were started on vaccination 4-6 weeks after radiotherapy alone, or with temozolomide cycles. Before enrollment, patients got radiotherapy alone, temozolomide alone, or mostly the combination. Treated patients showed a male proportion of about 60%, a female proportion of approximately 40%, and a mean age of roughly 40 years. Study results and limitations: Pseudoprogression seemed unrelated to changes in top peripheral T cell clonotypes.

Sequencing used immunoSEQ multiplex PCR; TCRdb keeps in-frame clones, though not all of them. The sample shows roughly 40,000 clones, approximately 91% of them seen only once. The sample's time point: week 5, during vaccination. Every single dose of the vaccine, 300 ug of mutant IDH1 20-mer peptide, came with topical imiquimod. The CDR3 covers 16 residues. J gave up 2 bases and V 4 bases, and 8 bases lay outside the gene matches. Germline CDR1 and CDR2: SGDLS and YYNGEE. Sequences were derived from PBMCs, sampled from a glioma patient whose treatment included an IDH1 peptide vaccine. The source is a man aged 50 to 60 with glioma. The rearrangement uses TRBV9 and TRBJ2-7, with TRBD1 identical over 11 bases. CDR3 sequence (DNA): TGTGCCAGCAGCCCCGGGACAGGGGGATTGGCCTACGAGCAGTACTTC. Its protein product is CASSPGTGGLAYEQYF.